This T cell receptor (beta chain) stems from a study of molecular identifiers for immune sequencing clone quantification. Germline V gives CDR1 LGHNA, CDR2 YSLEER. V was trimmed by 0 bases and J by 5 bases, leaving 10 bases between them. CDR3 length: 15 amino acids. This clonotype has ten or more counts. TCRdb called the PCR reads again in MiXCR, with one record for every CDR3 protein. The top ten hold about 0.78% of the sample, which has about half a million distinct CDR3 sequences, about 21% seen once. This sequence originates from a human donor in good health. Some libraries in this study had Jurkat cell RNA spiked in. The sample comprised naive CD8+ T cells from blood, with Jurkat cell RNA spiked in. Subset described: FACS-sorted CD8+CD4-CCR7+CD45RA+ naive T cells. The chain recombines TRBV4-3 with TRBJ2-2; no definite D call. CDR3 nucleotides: TGCGCCAGCAGCCAAGAAACCCCGAGTACCGGGGAGCTGTTTTTT. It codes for CASSQETPSTGELFF.